This T cell receptor beta chain was profiled in a study of blood T cell repertoires in COVID-19. The Seattle patients joined while their infection was active and were tracked longitudinally afterward. The CDR3 contains 16 residues. With 6 bases clipped from V and 1 base from J, the junction kept 7 bases outside the gene matches. Germline V gene sequence: CDR1 MNHEY, CDR2 SMNVEV (reference sequence). Here immunoSEQ multiplex PCR was the method, and the copy in TCRdb shows in-frame clones only, minus some. The sample has 80,000 to 95,000 clones; approximately 80% are singletons. The receptor comes from an elderly man with COVID-19, enrolled during active disease. The chain recombines TRBV27 with TRBJ2-1, with 9 nucleotides matching TRBD2. Specimen: peripheral blood. The CDR3 DNA follows: TGTGCCAGCAGCCGACCCCTAGCGGGATCCTACAATGAGCAGTTCTTC. Encoded protein: CASSRPLAGSYNEQFF.